Below, 30 T cell receptor beta chains from the same sample are listed, as sequenced in a study of blood T cell repertoires in COVID-19. Sequencing was performed with immunoSEQ multiplex PCR; in TCRdb, only in-frame clones are kept and a portion is missing. The table includes about 74,000 clones, roughly 74% detected once. Material: peripheral blood. The receptors were gathered from a human donor in a cohort sampled during active COVID-19.

This clone appeared a single time. The CDR3: CASSPTGTGMETQYF. The CDR3 coding sequence is TGTGCCAGCAGCCCGACCGGGACAGGGATGGAGACCCAGTACTTC. The chain carries TRBV6-5 and TRBJ2-5, with 9 nucleotides matching TRBD1. CDR3 length: 15 residues. With 6 bases clipped from V and 5 bases from J, the junction kept 10 bases outside the gene matches. Germline CDR1 reads MNHEY; CDR2 reads SVGAGI.

This rearrangement joins TRBV7-9 to TRBJ2-7, with D maybe TRBD1 (6 bases). Trimming shortened V by 4 bases and J by 7 bases, and 17 bases separated the two germline ends. The CDR3 has 14 residues. Germline CDR1 reads SEHNR; CDR2 reads FQNEAQ (reference sequence). The CDR3 DNA is TGTGCCAGCAGCTCACGAGTTAGGGGGATGGAGCAGTACTTC. This sequence encodes CASSSRVRGMEQYF.

The V and J genes are TRBV14 and TRBJ2-7, with a weak D call TRBD1 (5 bases). Germline CDR1 SGHDN, CDR2 FVKESK. Trimming removed 1 base at V and 3 bases at J, with 10 bases between. The CDR3 extends over 14 amino acids. CDR3 DNA sequence: TGTGCCAGCAGCCAAGCGCACAGGATCTACGAGCAGTACTTC. Its protein product is CASSQAHRIYEQYF.

This clone showed up just a few times. The chain recombines TRBV28 with TRBJ2-5, with TRBD2 identical over 7 bases. CDR3 length: 15 residues. The J segment lost 3 bases and the V segment lost 7 bases, leaving 11 bases of the junction unmatched. Germline V lookup: CDR1 MDHEN, CDR2 SYDVKM. The CDR3 DNA reads as TGTGCCAGCACCCTGGGGGGAGGGCCAGAAGAGACCCAGTACTTC. This sequence encodes CASTLGGGPEETQYF.

The chain carries TRBV30 and TRBJ2-2; 7 bases map to TRBD2. The CDR3 consists of 14 residues. The V gene's germline CDR1 is GTSNPN and CDR2 SVGIG (reference sequence). The junction had 2 bases not matched to a gene; V was cut back by 3 bases and J by 1 base. The CDR3 nucleotides are TGTGCCTGGAGCCCGGGGGGGAACACCGGGGAGCTGTTTTTT. Encoded protein: CAWSPGGNTGELFF. Combining the CDR3 with reference TRBV30 and TRBJ2-2 gives the whole variable domain SQTIHQWPATLVQPVGSPLSLECTVEGTSNPNLYWYRQAAGRGLQLLFYSVGIGQISSEVPQNLSASRPQDRQFILSSKKLLLSDSGFYLCAWSPGGNTGELFFGEGSRLTVL.

This rearrangement joins TRBV7-2 to TRBJ2-5; 7 bases align to TRBD1. The CDR3 is 16 residues long. Germline CDR1 SGHTA, CDR2 FQGNSA. The trim removed 0 bases at V and 5 bases at J, leaving 9 bases unmatched. This CDR3 is CASSLASGGPGETQYF. CDR3 nucleotide sequence: TGTGCCAGCAGCTTAGCCTCAGGGGGACCGGGGGAGACCCAGTACTTC.

The chain uses TRBV5-4 and TRBJ1-1; 10 nucleotides agree with TRBD1. Germline CDR1 is SGHNT and CDR2 is YYREEE (reference sequence). The CDR3 runs 14 residues. J gave up 4 bases and V 5 bases, and 5 bases lay outside the gene matches. CDR3 DNA: TGTGCCAGCAGAGGGGGACAGGGGACCACTGAAGCTTTCTTT. This encodes CASRGGQGTTEAFF. The complete variable domain, with remaining parts taken from reference TRBV5-4 and TRBJ1-1, reads ETGVTQSPTHLIKTRGQQVTLRCSSQSGHNTVSWYQQALGQGPQFIFQYYREEENGRGNFPPRFSGLQFPNYSSELNVNALELDDSALYLCASRGGQGTTEAFFGQGTRLTVV.

The V call is TRBV28, the J call TRBJ1-5; D is uncertain. There are 12 residues in the CDR3. Trimming removed 8 bases at V and 1 base at J, with 6 bases between. CDR1 MDHEN and CDR2 SYDVKM come from the germline V gene. The DNA for the CDR3 is TGTGCCAGCGAGCGGAGCAATCAGCCCCAGCATTTT. This encodes CASERSNQPQHF.

This clone showed up just a few times. V and J are TRBV5-8 and TRBJ2-6, with a weak D call TRBD2 (6 bases). Germline V lookup: CDR1 SGHTS, CDR2 YDEGEE. The CDR3 consists of 15 residues. V lost 0 bases and J lost 2, with 6 bases in between. The CDR3 DNA reads TGTGCCAGCAGCTTGGCGGGGGCTGGGGCCAACGTCCTGACTTTC. Its translation: CASSLAGAGANVLTF.

The chain is built from TRBV4-2 and TRBJ1-2; 11 bases are a match to TRBD1. Germline CDR1 LGHNA, CDR2 YNFKEQ. Germline trimming cut 1 base from V and 7 bases from J; bases unmatched to any gene: 8. The CDR3 loop spans 16 amino acids. CDR3 loop: CASSQVLGQGAGGYTF. In nucleotides, the CDR3 is TGTGCCAGCAGCCAAGTTTTAGGACAGGGGGCGGGTGGCTACACCTTC.

The CDR3 DNA follows: TGTGCCAGCATTAAGGAGAGCGGTAGTGGGGAGCTGTTTTTT. This codes for CASIKESGSGELFF. The V and J genes are TRBV6-5 and TRBJ2-2, with D possibly matching TRBD2 (5 bases). Germline V gives CDR1 MNHEY, CDR2 SVGAGI. The CDR3 contains 14 residues. V was trimmed by 7 bases and J by 8 bases, leaving 17 bases between them.

The chain carries TRBV6-5 and TRBJ2-5; 8 bases align to TRBD2. The junction had 5 bases not matched to a gene; V was cut back by 5 bases and J by 3 bases. The CDR3 length is 14 residues. Germline V gives CDR1 MNHEY, CDR2 SVGAGI. The CDR3 DNA reads as TGTGCCAGCAGTCACCACGGGAGGGAAGAGACCCAGTACTTC. This gives the protein CASSHHGREETQYF.

This clone was observed a few times. The V gene is TRBV30, the J gene TRBJ2-7; 11 positions agree with TRBD2. V trimming: 5 bases; J trimming: 0 bases; junction bases outside the gene matches: 3. This CDR3 spans 14 amino acids. The germline CDR1 and CDR2 sequences are GTSNPN and SVGIG (reference sequence). The CDR3 loop is CAWLTSGSSYEQYF. The CDR3 DNA is TGTGCCTGGCTAACTAGCGGGAGCTCCTACGAGCAGTACTTC.

The chain links TRBV3-1 (or the pseudogene TRBV3-2) to TRBJ1-4; weak D call: TRBD1 (6 bases). CDR3 length: 14 residues. Looked up from germline, CDR1 is LGHDT and CDR2 is YNNKEL (reference sequence). V shed 3 bases and J shed 8 bases, with 13 bases lying between them. The CDR3 loop reads CASSQNRDNEKLFF. The CDR3 nucleotides read TGTGCCAGCAGCCAGAACCGGGACAACGAAAAACTGTTTTTT.

This rearrangement joins TRBV4-1 to TRBJ1-1; no clear D gene. Trimming pared 5 bases from V and 5 bases from J, leaving 9 bases between. Germline V CDR1 and CDR2: MGHRA, YSYEKL. The CDR3 spans 12 residues. The CDR3 nucleotides read TGCGCCAGCAGCATAGGAGAAACTGAAGCTTTCTTT. It specifies CASSIGETEAFF.

The chain has TRBV28 and TRBJ1-4, with TRBD1 as a possible D gene (5 bases). Germline-derived CDR1 and CDR2 are MDHEN and SYDVKM. This CDR3 is built from 12 residues. V lost 2 bases, J lost 10 bases, and 8 bases lay in between. The CDR3 loop reads CASSLSGAKLFF. The CDR3 region has the DNA TGTGCCAGCAGTTTAAGCGGGGCAAAACTGTTTTTT.

The chain couples TRBV11-2 to TRBJ2-7, with TRBD1 matching over 9 bases. This CDR3 contains 14 residues. J lost 5 bases, V lost 5 bases, and 7 bases had no gene match. Per germline, CDR1 SGHAT and CDR2 FQNNGV. The DNA of the CDR3 is TGTGCCAGCAGCCTCCGGTGGACAGGGGACGAGCAGTACTTC. Translated: CASSLRWTGDEQYF.

This chain uses TRBV5-4 with TRBJ2-5; D may be TRBD2 (7 bases). V gave up 0 bases and J gave up 2 bases, with 14 bases separating them. The CDR3 sequence is 16 residues long. In germline, CDR1 is SGHNT, CDR2 YYREEE (reference sequence). The CDR3 sequence is CASSLARGGGQETQYF. The CDR3 DNA reads TGTGCCAGCAGCTTGGCTAGAGGGGGAGGGCAAGAGACCCAGTACTTC.

The chain has TRBV6-6 and TRBJ1-2; D unresolved. CDR1 and CDR2 from the germline V gene are MNHNY and SVGAGI (reference sequence). The CDR3 is made up of 13 amino acids. V lost 0 bases, J lost 7 bases, and 9 bases lay in between. The CDR3 reads CASSYSGDSGYTF. The DNA for the CDR3 is TGTGCCAGCAGTTACTCCGGGGATAGTGGCTACACCTTC.

The rearrangement joins TRBV7-2 to TRBJ2-5, with 9 bases matching TRBD1. The CDR3 is 14 residues long. Germline CDR1 is SGHTA and CDR2 is FQGNSA. J lost 4 bases, V lost 5 bases, and 5 bases had no gene match. CDR3 sequence: CASSGRTGVETQYF. Here the CDR3 DNA reads TGTGCCAGCAGCGGCCGGACAGGGGTAGAGACCCAGTACTTC. Full variable domain (missing parts from reference TRBV7-2 and TRBJ2-5): GAGVSQSPSNKVTEKGKDVELRCDPISGHTALYWYRQSLGQGLEFLIYFQGNSAPDKSGLPSDRFSAERTGGSVSTLTIQRTQQEDSAVYLCASSGRTGVETQYFGPGTRLLVL.

The chain has TRBV11-3 and TRBJ2-7, with D unresolved. CDR1 is SGHNT, CDR2 YENEEA, per germline. V shed 1 base and J shed 3 bases, with 7 bases lying between them. The CDR3 spans 13 residues. For the CDR3, the DNA is TGTGCCAGCAGCTTAGCGACAAACTACGAGCAGTACTTC. It yields the protein CASSLATNYEQYF. Full variable domain (missing parts from reference TRBV11-3 and TRBJ2-7): EAGVVQSPRYKIIEKKQPVAFWCNPISGHNTLYWYLQNLGQGPELLIRYENEEAVDDSQLPKDRFSAERLKGVDSTLKIQPAELGDSAVYLCASSLATNYEQYFGPGTRLTVT.

The gene calls are TRBV20-1 and TRBJ2-7; 10 nucleotides match TRBD2. CDR1 is DFQATT and CDR2 is SNEGSKA in the germline V gene (reference sequence). With V trimmed by 6 bases and J by 7 bases, 3 bases remained unmatched. This CDR3 contains 11 residues. CDR3 DNA: TGCAGTGCCCCACTAGCGGGAGAGCAGTACTTC. Translation: CSAPLAGEQYF.

J is TRBJ2-5 and V is TRBV12-5; possibly TRBD2 for D (6 bases). The ends were cut back, 0 bases at V and 3 bases at J, with 17 bases in the middle. In germline, CDR1 is LGHNT, CDR2 FRNRAP. The CDR3 has 17 amino acids. The CDR3 is CASGLVAWEEVKETQYF. The CDR3, as DNA: TGTGCTAGTGGTTTGGTAGCTTGGGAGGAGGTGAAAGAGACCCAGTACTTC.

This chain uses TRBV4-2 with TRBJ2-7; D may be TRBD1 (6 bases). The CDR3 runs 14 residues. The germline V gene encodes CDR1 LGHNA and CDR2 YNFKEQ. The ends were cut back, 3 bases at V and 2 bases at J, with 11 bases in the middle. CDR3: CASSHSRTAYEQYF. For the CDR3, the DNA is TGTGCCAGCAGCCACTCAAGGACAGCCTACGAGCAGTACTTC.

This clone was detected a few times. V is TRBV7-2 and J is TRBJ1-5; 9 bases match TRBD1. Germline loops: CDR1 SGHTA, CDR2 FQGNSA. V lost 5 bases to trimming and J lost 7 bases; unmatched junction nucleotides: 9. This CDR3 is built from 15 residues. The CDR3, as DNA: TGTGCCAGCAGCCCCAGGACAGGGGTCGGGCAGCCCCAGCATTTT. It encodes CASSPRTGVGQPQHF. The variable domain in full, completed from reference TRBV7-2 and TRBJ1-5, reads GAGVSQSPSNKVTEKGKDVELRCDPISGHTALYWYRQSLGQGLEFLIYFQGNSAPDKSGLPSDRFSAERTGGSVSTLTIQRTQQEDSAVYLCASSPRTGVGQPQHFGDGTRLSIL.

The CDR3 loop is CASSQDFLKAGGENTEAFF. The CDR3, as DNA: TGTGCCAGCAGCCAAGATTTTTTGAAGGCAGGGGGAGAGAACACTGAAGCTTTCTTT. The chain combines TRBV14 with TRBJ1-1; 7 bases map to TRBD1. The germline gives CDR1 SGHDN, CDR2 FVKESK. V lost 0 bases, J lost 1 base, and 14 bases stayed unmatched. This CDR3 has 19 amino acids.

The chain links TRBV4-1 to TRBJ1-3; no definite D call. CDR3 length equals 14 residues. Trimming shortened V by 1 base and J by 1 base, and 5 bases separated the two germline ends. CDR1 and CDR2 (germline): MGHRA, YSYEKL. The CDR3 DNA sequence: TGCGCCAGCAGCCAAGGAGTTTCTGGAAACACCATATATTTT. This translates into CASSQGVSGNTIYF.

This sequence joins TRBV7-2 and TRBJ1-6, with 10 bases lining up with TRBD1. V was pared by 5 bases and J by 7 bases, with 2 bases of the junction left unmatched. The CDR3 loop spans 14 amino acids. CDR1 is SGHTA, CDR2 FQGNSA, per germline. The CDR3 DNA is TGTGCCAGCAGCAGGACAGGGGGAAATTCACCCCTCCACTTT. Translation: CASSRTGGNSPLHF.

The chain employs TRBV30 and TRBJ1-6, with TRBD1 matching 9 bases. Losses at the gene ends were 4 bases for V and 8 bases for J; bases not matched to a gene: 6. CDR3 length equals 14 residues. Germline assignment: CDR1 GTSNPN and CDR2 SVGIG (reference sequence). The DNA for the CDR3 is TGTGCCTGGACCGGGACAGGGTTGTATTCACCCCTCCACTTT. Amino acid sequence: CAWTGTGLYSPLHF.

The chain has TRBV9 and TRBJ2-2; D is perhaps TRBD1 (7 bases). The V end was cut by 3 bases, the J end by 6 bases, with 15 bases between. The CDR3 is made up of 15 amino acids. CDR1 SGDLS and CDR2 YYNGEE come from the germline V gene. Written as DNA, the CDR3 is TGTGCCAGCAGCGGACAGGGAGGCGGCCCCGGGGAGCTGTTTTTT. Its protein product is CASSGQGGGPGELFF.